The 2 T cell receptor beta chains given below trace back to one sample, sequenced in a study of vaccination effects on CD4 cells after COVID-19. Prior to sequencing, the ViraFEST assay stimulated PBMC with viral peptide pools, which expanded the antigen-specific CD4+ T cells. Cultured cells yielded isolated CD4+ T cells after approximately nine days. Neither prior SARS-CoV-2 infection nor positive nucleocapsid antibodies were present in the vaccine recipients. The antigens for these receptors are not known. Sequencing used immunoSEQ multiplex PCR; TCRdb keeps in-frame clones, though not all of them. In the table there are about 23,000 clones, approximately 73% of which are singletons. The sample here was CD4+ T cells from PBMCs cultured with SARS-CoV-2 spike peptides, taken before COVID-19 vaccination. Receptor source: a human donor who received a COVID-19 vaccine.

The genes are TRBV6-5 and TRBJ2-1, with D tentatively TRBD2 (5 bases). V was pared by 7 bases and J by 9 bases, with 16 bases between. Germline V lookup: CDR1 MNHEY, CDR2 SVGAGI. CDR3 length equals 13 residues. The CDR3 DNA follows: TGTGCCAGCAAGCCAACTAGGCTCGGTGAGCAGTTCTTC. Protein sequence: CASKPTRLGEQFF.

The count of this clone is one. The chain links TRBV27 to TRBJ1-1, with 9 bases identical to TRBD1. V lost 5 bases, J lost 4 bases, and 8 bases stayed unmatched. This CDR3 is built from 15 residues. The germline V gene encodes CDR1 MNHEY and CDR2 SMNVEV (reference sequence). The CDR3 sequence: CASSPGTGKGTEAFF. The DNA for the CDR3 is TGTGCCAGCAGTCCAGGGACAGGGAAGGGCACTGAAGCTTTCTTT.